The 17 T cell receptor beta chains below come from one sample, sequenced in a study of Ad26.COV2.S vaccination and SARS-CoV-2 variants. Clones were read by immunoSEQ multiplex PCR, and TCRdb kept only the in-frame ones, dropping some. The sample shows 400,000 to 450,000 clones, 80% to 95% of them seen only once. Stated treatment: 15 to 20 received Ad26.COV2.S at low or high dose, single or two shots; five or six received placebo; per-sample allocation not given. Specimens were obtained on day 63 following the first vaccine or placebo injection. This specimen consisted of peripheral blood, obtained in a trial of Ad26.COV2.S vaccine versus placebo. The receptors were gathered from a person aged 18-65 years who received the Ad26.COV2.S COVID-19 vaccine or a placebo.

The genes are TRBV6-2 or TRBV6-3 and TRBJ1-1; D gene uncertain. V was cut by 5 bases and J by 5 bases, with 12 bases left in between. The germline CDR1 and CDR2 sequences are MNHEY and SVGEGT. This CDR3 has 13 amino acids. CDR3 coding DNA: TGTGCCAGCAGTACAGACGGTTGGACTGAAGCTTTCTTT. This gives the protein CASSTDGWTEAFF.

This chain connects TRBV7-8 to TRBJ1-2; D is undetermined. The CDR3 sequence is 12 residues long. Germline loops: CDR1 SGHVS, CDR2 FQNEAQ. V lost 5 bases and J 7 bases, leaving 11 bases between the germline ends. In DNA form, the CDR3 reads TGTGCCAGCAGCCCCCGTGGGTCTGGCTACACCTTC. This translates into CASSPRGSGYTF.

The genes are TRBV2 and TRBJ2-1; D is unresolved. From germline, CDR1 is SNHLY and CDR2 FYNNEI. This CDR3 comprises 13 residues. The ends were cut back, 1 base at V and 3 bases at J, with 4 bases in the middle. The CDR3 DNA follows: TGTGCCAGCAGTGAAGGCAGCTACAATGAGCAGTTCTTC. Its translation is CASSEGSYNEQFF. Full variable domain (remainder filled in from reference TRBV2 and TRBJ2-1): EPEVTQTPSHQVTQMGQEVILRCVPISNHLYFYWYRQILGQKVEFLVSFYNNEISEKSEIFDDQFSVERPDGSNFTLKIRSTKLEDSAMYFCASSEGSYNEQFFGPGTRLTVL.

The V gene is TRBV14, the J gene TRBJ2-7; D is unresolved. Looked up from germline, CDR1 is SGHDN and CDR2 is FVKESK. The length of the CDR3 is 14 residues. Trimming pared 1 base from V and 6 bases from J, leaving 13 bases between. Here the CDR3 reads CASSQVRVPGEQYF. CDR3 DNA: TGTGCCAGCAGCCAAGTACGGGTTCCCGGCGAGCAGTACTTC.

The gene calls are TRBV12-3 or TRBV12-4 and TRBJ2-7; D is unresolved. The CDR3 runs to 13 residues. V shed 4 bases and J shed 1 base, with 8 bases lying between them. This CDR3 reads CASSSIGSYEQYF. CDR3 in DNA: TGTGCCAGCAGTTCTATTGGGTCCTACGAGCAGTACTTC.

This clone came up a few times. This chain uses TRBV4-1 with TRBJ2-5; D is undetermined. Germline assignment: CDR1 MGHRA and CDR2 YSYEKL. The CDR3 loop spans 14 amino acids. V lost 0 bases, J lost 2 bases, and 7 bases lay in between. The CDR3 here is CASSQDRLQETQYF. CDR3 bases: TGCGCCAGCAGCCAAGATAGGCTACAAGAGACCCAGTACTTC.

The rearrangement joins TRBV5-1 to TRBJ2-5; 7 bases align to TRBD2. The CDR3 runs 15 residues. From germline, CDR1 is SGHRS and CDR2 YFSETQ. The J segment lost 5 bases and the V segment lost 3 bases, leaving 10 bases of the junction unmatched. CDR3 loop: CASSYPGGGRETQYF. CDR3 DNA: TGCGCCAGCAGCTATCCGGGAGGCGGGCGGGAGACCCAGTACTTC.

The chain employs TRBV5-1 and TRBJ2-7; 13 nucleotides agree with TRBD2. This CDR3 is built from 14 residues. With V trimmed by 3 bases and J by 7 bases, 4 bases remained unmatched. Germline assignment: CDR1 SGHRS and CDR2 YFSETQ. The CDR3 DNA reads as TGCGCCAGCAGCTACCGGACTAGCGGGAGTGAGCAGTACTTC. Residues: CASSYRTSGSEQYF.

The genes are TRBV30 and TRBJ2-7; D is uncertain. V lost 3 bases, J lost 2 bases, and 20 bases lay in between. CDR1 GTSNPN and CDR2 SVGIG come from the germline V gene (reference sequence). This CDR3 is built from 16 residues. This CDR3 is CAWRMGGAHRAYEQYF. The DNA for the CDR3 is TGTGCCTGGAGAATGGGCGGAGCACACCGGGCCTACGAGCAGTACTTC.

The chain combines TRBV5-1 with TRBJ1-5, with a tentative D call TRBD1 (6 bases). Between the trimmed V and J ends, which lost 0 bases and 0 bases, there was a span of 13 bases. This CDR3 comprises 17 residues. Germline CDR1 reads SGHRS; CDR2 reads YFSETQ. The CDR3 sequence is CASSLGTVDYSNQPQHF. In DNA form, the CDR3 reads TGCGCCAGCAGCTTGGGGACAGTTGATTATAGCAATCAGCCCCAGCATTTT.

CDR3 DNA sequence: TGCGCCAGCAGCCAATCCTCTAGCGCGTTGGACGGGGAGCTGTTTTTT. It is translated as CASSQSSSALDGELFF. The genes are TRBV4-3 and TRBJ2-2; D might be TRBD2 (6 bases). Trimming took off 2 bases at V and 7 bases at J, with 17 bases between the two ends. The CDR3 sequence is 16 residues long. Per the germline V gene, CDR1 is LGHNA and CDR2 is YSLEER.

V and J are TRBV18 and TRBJ2-1, with TRBD1 identical over 7 bases. V lost 5 bases, J lost 3 bases, and 10 bases stayed unmatched. CDR3 length: 16 residues. Per germline, CDR1 KGHSH and CDR2 LQKENI. CDR3 protein: CASSAVDRALYNEQFF. CDR3 nucleotides: TGTGCCAGCTCAGCGGTCGACAGGGCCCTCTACAATGAGCAGTTCTTC.

The chain is built from TRBV4-3 and TRBJ2-1; D is possibly TRBD1 (6 bases). Germline V gene sequence: CDR1 LGHNA, CDR2 YSLEER. The CDR3 is 16 amino acids. V was clipped by 0 bases and J by 6 bases, with 15 bases between them. CDR3: CASSQDWQGLGNEQFF. The CDR3 coding sequence is TGCGCCAGCAGCCAAGATTGGCAGGGGCTAGGCAATGAGCAGTTCTTC.

The chain employs TRBV30 and TRBJ2-1; 14 bases match TRBD2. The CDR3 spans 19 residues. Germline lookup yields CDR1 GTSNPN and CDR2 SVGIG (reference sequence). After removal of 3 bases from V and 4 bases from J, the junction contained 14 bases not matched to a gene. In DNA, the CDR3 is TGTGCCTGGAGGCCTTTCGGGACTAGCGGGAGTCCGCCTTACAATGAGCAGTTCTTC. Translated: CAWRPFGTSGSPPYNEQFF. The variable domain in full, with the rest retrieved from reference TRBV30 and TRBJ2-1, is SQTIHQWPATLVQPVGSPLSLECTVEGTSNPNLYWYRQAAGRGLQLLFYSVGIGQISSEVPQNLSASRPQDRQFILSSKKLLLSDSGFYLCAWRPFGTSGSPPYNEQFFGPGTRLTVL.

The chain couples TRBV9 to TRBJ2-5; D remains ambiguous. This CDR3 spans 13 amino acids. V dropped 3 bases and J dropped 5 bases, with 11 bases sitting between them. The germline CDR1 and CDR2 sequences are SGDLS and YYNGEE. This chain's CDR3 is CASSGSIRETQYF. DNA for the CDR3: TGTGCCAGCAGCGGCAGTATCCGGGAGACCCAGTACTTC.

This sequence joins TRBV7-9 and TRBJ2-7, with a tentative D call TRBD2 (6 bases). The V and J ends lost 6 bases and 0 bases respectively, with 18 bases between them. The CDR3 consists of 16 residues. Germline V gives CDR1 SEHNR, CDR2 FQNEAQ (reference sequence). The CDR3 here is CASSHLPGLGSYEQYF. The CDR3 region has the DNA TGTGCCAGCAGTCACCTACCGGGACTGGGCTCCTACGAGCAGTACTTC.

The chain couples TRBV7-6 to TRBJ2-7, with TRBD1 matching 7 bases. The CDR3 is 15 residues long. The J segment lost 3 bases and the V segment lost 4 bases, leaving 9 bases of the junction unmatched. CDR1 is SGHVS and CDR2 is FNYEAQ in the germline V gene. The CDR3 sequence: CASSSTTGTDYEQYF. The CDR3 DNA is TGTGCCAGCAGCTCGACTACCGGGACAGACTACGAGCAGTACTTC.